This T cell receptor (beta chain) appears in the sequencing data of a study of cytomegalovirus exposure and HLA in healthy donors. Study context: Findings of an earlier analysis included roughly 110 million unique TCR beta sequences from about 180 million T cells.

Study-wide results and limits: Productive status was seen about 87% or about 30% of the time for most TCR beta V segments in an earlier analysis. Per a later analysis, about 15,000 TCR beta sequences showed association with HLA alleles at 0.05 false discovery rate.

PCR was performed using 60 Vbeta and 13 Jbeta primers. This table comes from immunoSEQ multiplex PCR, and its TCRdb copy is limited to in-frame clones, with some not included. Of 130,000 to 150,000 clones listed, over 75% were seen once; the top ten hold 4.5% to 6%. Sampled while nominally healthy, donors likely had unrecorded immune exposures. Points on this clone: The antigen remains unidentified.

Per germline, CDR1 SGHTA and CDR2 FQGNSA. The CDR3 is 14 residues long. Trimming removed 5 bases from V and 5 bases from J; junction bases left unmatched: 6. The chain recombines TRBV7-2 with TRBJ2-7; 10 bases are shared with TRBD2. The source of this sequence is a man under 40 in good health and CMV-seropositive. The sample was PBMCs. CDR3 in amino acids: CASSRASGSDEQYF. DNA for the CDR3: TGTGCCAGCAGCCGCGCTAGCGGGAGTGACGAGCAGTACTTC. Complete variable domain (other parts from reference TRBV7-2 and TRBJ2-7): GAGVSQSPSNKVTEKGKDVELRCDPISGHTALYWYRQSLGQGLEFLIYFQGNSAPDKSGLPSDRFSAERTGGSVSTLTIQRTQQEDSAVYLCASSRASGSDEQYFGPGTRLTVT.